Many counts were recorded for the clone carrying this T cell receptor beta chain. The CDR3 spans 13 residues. CDR1 is SGHRS, CDR2 YFSETQ, per germline. Trimming left V 5 bases short and J 2 bases short, with 10 bases between. TCRdb ran MiXCR on the RT-PCR reads and lists one entry per CDR3 protein. The table includes 550,000 to 750,000 distinct CDR3 sequences, approximately 14% detected once. The sample consisted of memory CD4+ T cells from blood. This chain joins TRBV5-1 and TRBJ1-2; maybe TRBD1 (5 bases). The clonotype originates from a female donor in good health, serving as a healthy control. CDR3 sequence reads: CASSQGENYGYTF. The DNA for the CDR3 is TGCGCCAGCAGTCAGGGCGAGAACTATGGCTACACCTTC.